Listed here are 31 T cell receptor beta chains from one sample, sequenced in a study of CD8 T cells in Susac syndrome (dated by TCRdb to between 2018 and 2021). Preparation of the library involved the immunoSEQ multiplex PCR assay. RNA was extracted using the RNeasy kit, and roughly 0.5 to 1 ug of the RNA was reverse transcribed with random hexamers. TCRdb trimmed the raw reads at Q25, called clones with MiXCR and kept productive beta chains. When rows share a CDR3 protein, they turn into one entry using the most common DNA and genes. In all, the sample holds some 190,000 distinct CDR3 sequences, and approximately 95% of those were seen once. The ten largest clones add up to 0.1% of the sample. Material for sequencing was CD4+ T cells from PBMCs. These receptors all come from a human donor in good health.

This rearrangement joins TRBV5-1 to TRBJ2-1, with 8 bases fitting TRBD2. The CDR3 is 15 amino acids. The germline V gene has CDR1 SGHRS and CDR2 YFSETQ. V dropped 2 bases and J dropped 1; count of bases not matched to a gene: 2. In DNA, the CDR3 is TGCGCCAGCAGCTTTGCGGGAGGATCCTACAATGAGCAGTTCTTC. It yields the protein CASSFAGGSYNEQFF.

CDR3 in amino acids: CSATGLAHYEQYF. The DNA for the CDR3 is TGCAGTGCTACAGGACTAGCGCACTACGAGCAGTACTTC. The chain combines TRBV20-1 with TRBJ2-7; 9 bases fit TRBD2. There are 13 residues in the CDR3. Germline loops: CDR1 DFQATT, CDR2 SNEGSKA (reference sequence). The V segment lost 4 bases and the J segment 3 bases; nucleotides outside the gene matches: 4.

This clonotype came up once. The J gene is TRBJ2-7, the V gene TRBV7-2, with D maybe TRBD1 (5 bases). V lost 5 bases and J 2 bases, leaving 10 bases between the germline ends. Germline values: CDR1 SGHTA, CDR2 FQGNSA. This CDR3 comprises 13 residues. The CDR3 loop is CASSHRQTYEQYF. The CDR3 nucleotides are TGTGCCAGCAGCCACCGACAGACCTACGAGCAGTACTTC.

The V and J genes are TRBV30 and TRBJ1-5; TRBD1 is a possible D gene (5 bases). The length of the CDR3 is 15 residues. CDR1 is GTSNPN and CDR2 is SVGIG in the germline V gene (reference sequence). Deletions cut 0 bases from V and 4 bases from J, with 13 bases between. The DNA for the CDR3 is TGTGCCTGGAGTGTAGGTGGGGCAGGTAATCAGCCCCAGCATTTT. Amino acids: CAWSVGGAGNQPQHF.

V gene TRBV20-1 combines with J gene TRBJ2-7; D is undetermined. Trimming removed 6 bases at V and 0 bases at J, with 9 bases between. Per the germline V gene, CDR1 is DFQATT and CDR2 is SNEGSKA (reference sequence). The CDR3 consists of 12 residues. The DNA of the CDR3 is TGCAGTGCCGGAAGTCTCTCCTACGAGCAGTACTTC. It yields the protein CSAGSLSYEQYF.

This chain links TRBV30 with TRBJ2-2, with TRBD2 identical over 12 bases. Germline CDR1 and CDR2: GTSNPN and SVGIG (reference sequence). Germline trimming cut 0 bases from V and 4 bases from J; bases unmatched to any gene: 12. The CDR3 is made up of 19 amino acids. CDR3 coding DNA: TGTGCCTGGAGTGTCGGGGGACTAGCGGGCATGGGTAGCACCGGGGAGCTGTTTTTT. This gives the protein CAWSVGGLAGMGSTGELFF.

CDR3 loop: CSASRDRGTDTQYF. DNA for the CDR3: TGCAGTGCTAGCCGGGACAGGGGAACCGATACGCAGTATTTT. V usage is TRBV20-1 and J usage is TRBJ2-3; 10 nucleotides agree with TRBD1. The CDR3 loop spans 14 amino acids. CDR1 is DFQATT and CDR2 is SNEGSKA in the germline V gene (reference sequence). J gave up 6 bases and V 3 bases, and 6 bases lay outside the gene matches.

This clonotype was counted a single time. The chain recombines TRBV6-2 or TRBV6-3 with TRBJ2-7; D call uncertain. CDR1 is MNHEY, CDR2 SVGEGT, per germline. V was trimmed by 3 bases and J by 6 bases, leaving 12 bases between them. The CDR3 has 13 amino acids. CDR3 in amino acids: CASSYGQTLEQYF. CDR3 in DNA: TGTGCCAGCAGTTATGGGCAGACCCTCGAGCAGTACTTC.

The genes are TRBV29-1 and TRBJ2-1; TRBD1 might be the D (5 bases). Germline CDR1 and CDR2: SQVTM and ANQGSEA. CDR3 length equals 13 residues. V lost 4 bases, J lost 5 bases, and 12 bases lay in between. Written as DNA, the CDR3 is TGCAGCGTTGTCAGGGTCTCACACAATGAGCAGTTCTTC. This encodes CSVVRVSHNEQFF.

The chain uses TRBV6-2 or TRBV6-3 and TRBJ1-1; possibly TRBD1 for D (5 bases). Germline CDR1 reads MNHEY; CDR2 reads SVGEGT. V was trimmed by 2 bases and J by 3 bases, leaving 13 bases between them. The length of the CDR3 is 15 residues. CDR3 protein: CASSYLGLPYTEAFF. The CDR3 DNA follows: TGTGCCAGCAGTTACCTGGGGCTCCCCTACACTGAAGCTTTCTTT.

V and J are TRBV20-1 and TRBJ2-7, with D maybe TRBD2 (5 bases). With 6 bases removed from V and 3 bases from J, the gap between germline ends came to 12 bases. CDR3 length: 12 residues. Germline lookup yields CDR1 DFQATT and CDR2 SNEGSKA (reference sequence). The CDR3 nucleotides are TGCAGTGCGAACTTCGCGGGCTACGAGCAGTACTTC. Protein sequence: CSANFAGYEQYF.

The chain employs TRBV5-1 and TRBJ2-2; D not resolved. The CDR3 is 14 residues long. Germline loops: CDR1 SGHRS, CDR2 YFSETQ. The V gene lost 0 bases and the J gene lost 5 bases, with 8 bases spanning the gap. The CDR3 DNA reads as TGCGCCAGCAGCTTGGCCAGCTCGACCGGGGAGCTGTTTTTT. Translated, it gives CASSLASSTGELFF.

The CDR3 bases are TGTGCCAGTAGCCAGACAGTTGGACAGCCCCAGCATTTT. This sequence encodes CASSQTVGQPQHF. V is TRBV19 and J is TRBJ1-5, with D perhaps matching TRBD1 (5 bases). The ends were cut back, 6 bases at V and 7 bases at J, with 13 bases in the middle. Germline loops: CDR1 LNHDA, CDR2 SQIVND (reference sequence). The CDR3 has 13 amino acids.

In this sample, this clonotype turned up once. The chain employs TRBV30 and TRBJ2-7; the D is unclear. Trimming removed 3 bases at V and 2 bases at J, with 11 bases between. Germline V lookup: CDR1 GTSNPN, CDR2 SVGIG (reference sequence). The CDR3 has 13 amino acids. The CDR3 loop is CAWRVTAPYEQYF. Here the CDR3 DNA reads TGTGCCTGGAGGGTAACAGCTCCCTACGAGCAGTACTTC.

Here the CDR3 DNA reads TGTGCCAGCAGTCCCCTACTAGCGGGCCAAGAGACCCAGTACTTC. This encodes CASSPLLAGQETQYF. The chain uses TRBV27 and TRBJ2-5, with 9 bases that match TRBD2. The CDR3 contains 15 residues. V lost 5 bases, J lost 1 base, and 5 bases stayed unmatched. Germline V gene data show CDR1 as MNHEY and CDR2 as SMNVEV (reference sequence).

This chain connects TRBV9 to TRBJ2-3; D may match TRBD1 or TRBD2 (5 bases each). Germline V gene sequence: CDR1 SGDLS, CDR2 YYNGEE. CDR3 length: 16 residues. The germline V and J ends were trimmed by 3 bases and 4 bases, with 18 bases remaining between them. CDR3 nucleotide sequence: TGTGCCAGCAGCGGAGGGGCAAGGGGATGGGCAGATACGCAGTATTTT. It is translated as CASSGGARGWADTQYF.

CDR3 DNA: TGTGCCAGCAGGTCGACAGGGAATCAGCCCCAGCATTTT. Protein product: CASRSTGNQPQHF. This rearrangement joins TRBV12-3 or TRBV12-4 to TRBJ1-5; TRBD1 matches 7 bases. The ends lost 6 bases at V and 4 bases at J; junction bases unmatched: 3. The length of the CDR3 is 13 residues.

The gene calls are TRBV30 and TRBJ2-3; D gene ambiguous. The CDR3 spans 15 residues. Looked up from germline, CDR1 is GTSNPN and CDR2 is SVGIG (reference sequence). V shed 5 bases and J shed 1 base, with 16 bases lying between them. CDR3 residues: CAWGPLGRRTDTQYF. Written as DNA, the CDR3 is TGTGCCTGGGGACCCCTCGGGCGTCGCACAGATACGCAGTATTTT.

This chain uses TRBV9 with TRBJ2-7; 9 positions match TRBD1. Germline V lookup: CDR1 SGDLS, CDR2 YYNGEE. Germline trimming cut 4 bases from V and 6 bases from J; bases unmatched to any gene: 14. The CDR3 totals 16 residues. DNA for the CDR3: TGTGCCAGCAGCCTCCCCCCGGGACAGGGCCTCTTCGAGCAGTACTTC. Amino acids: CASSLPPGQGLFEQYF.

The chain links TRBV28 to TRBJ2-7, with D unclear. CDR3 length: 16 residues. Trimming shortened V by 1 base and J by 3 bases, and 16 bases separated the two germline ends. Germline CDR1 and CDR2: MDHEN and SYDVKM. CDR3 region: CASSLYATRVDYEQYF. CDR3 nucleotides: TGTGCCAGCAGTTTATACGCGACACGGGTCGACTACGAGCAGTACTTC.

J is TRBJ1-5 and V is TRBV27, with TRBD1 as a possible D gene (5 bases). This CDR3 contains 13 residues. Germline lookup yields CDR1 MNHEY and CDR2 SMNVEV (reference sequence). V lost 8 bases to trimming and J lost 4 bases, with 12 bases between them. DNA for the CDR3: TGTGCCAGCGGACCATGGGGGAATCAGCCCCAGCATTTT. Its translation is CASGPWGNQPQHF.

J is TRBJ1-1 and V is TRBV30; D is ambiguous. CDR3 length: 13 amino acids. Trimming pared 0 bases from V and 1 base from J, leaving 6 bases between. Germline V gene sequence: CDR1 GTSNPN, CDR2 SVGIG (reference sequence). The CDR3 spells CAWSVTTNTEAFF. CDR3 bases: TGTGCCTGGAGTGTCACTACGAACACTGAAGCTTTCTTT.

This clonotype was detected only once. The chain joins TRBV29-1 to TRBJ1-1; 7 nucleotides match TRBD1. The germline gives CDR1 SQVTM, CDR2 ANQGSEA. The V segment lost 6 bases and the J segment 7 bases; nucleotides outside the gene matches: 14. The CDR3 extends over 14 amino acids. The CDR3 DNA reads TGCAGCGTGACGAACGCGGGACAGCCCAGTGAAGCTTTCTTT. Residues: CSVTNAGQPSEAFF.

This rearrangement joins TRBV6-2 or TRBV6-3 to TRBJ2-3; D perhaps matches TRBD1 (5 bases). The CDR3 sequence is 14 residues long. CDR1 and CDR2 (germline): MNHEY, SVGEGT. Trimming took off 8 bases at V and 2 bases at J, with 14 bases between the two ends. DNA for the CDR3: TGTGCCAGCGGGCGTCAGGGTGTCACAGATACGCAGTATTTT. Translating it yields CASGRQGVTDTQYF.

The rearrangement uses TRBV9 and TRBJ2-5; 10 nucleotides line up with TRBD2. The length of the CDR3 is 16 residues. J gave up 1 base and V 4 bases, and 7 bases lay outside the gene matches. Germline-derived CDR1 and CDR2 are SGDLS and YYNGEE. The CDR3 DNA sequence: TGTGCCAGCAGCACATCTAGCGGGAGACCCCAAGAGACCCAGTACTTC. Amino acid sequence: CASSTSSGRPQETQYF.

The rearrangement links TRBV12-3 or TRBV12-4 to TRBJ2-3; 8 bases align to TRBD2. This CDR3 is built from 14 residues. With 10 bases clipped from V and 1 base from J, the junction kept 7 bases outside the gene matches. The CDR3 loop is CATSTSDRTDTQYF. The CDR3, as DNA: TGTGCCACTTCGACTAGCGACCGCACAGATACGCAGTATTTT.

The chain has TRBV29-1 and TRBJ1-2; D is perhaps TRBD1 (6 bases). The length of the CDR3 is 11 residues. Germline V gene data show CDR1 as SQVTM and CDR2 as ANQGSEA. V shed 5 bases and J shed 3 bases, with 7 bases lying between them. The CDR3 region is CSVYRDYGYTF. The DNA of the CDR3 is TGCAGCGTTTACAGGGACTATGGCTACACCTTC.

This chain links TRBV30 with TRBJ1-2, with D perhaps TRBD1 (5 bases). The CDR3 extends over 13 amino acids. The germline CDR1 and CDR2 sequences are GTSNPN and SVGIG (reference sequence). Trimming left V 3 bases short and J 2 bases short, with 10 bases between. CDR3 sequence (DNA): TGTGCCTGGAGGAAGGGGCTAAACTATGGCTACACCTTC. Its protein is CAWRKGLNYGYTF. Full variable domain (missing parts from reference TRBV30 and TRBJ1-2): SQTIHQWPATLVQPVGSPLSLECTVEGTSNPNLYWYRQAAGRGLQLLFYSVGIGQISSEVPQNLSASRPQDRQFILSSKKLLLSDSGFYLCAWRKGLNYGYTFGSGTRLTVV.

The chain couples TRBV30 to TRBJ1-1, with D possibly TRBD1 on 5 matching bases. V was cut by 4 bases and J by 3 bases, with 12 bases left in between. Germline assignment: CDR1 GTSNPN and CDR2 SVGIG (reference sequence). This CDR3 has 13 residues. CDR3 sequence: CAWKQGRDTEAFF. The CDR3 DNA is TGTGCCTGGAAGCAGGGACGAGACACTGAAGCTTTCTTT.

The CDR3 coding sequence is TGTGCCAGCAATCATGGGGGGTTTAACTATGGCTACACCTTC. It specifies CASNHGGFNYGYTF. This chain connects TRBV25-1 to TRBJ1-2; possibly TRBD1 for D (5 bases). From germline, CDR1 is MGHDK and CDR2 SYGVNS. The CDR3 sequence is 14 residues long. The V gene lost 7 bases and the J gene lost 1 base, with 13 bases spanning the gap.

V and J are TRBV13 and TRBJ2-2; 9 positions match TRBD1. The junction had 8 bases not matched to a gene; V was cut back by 8 bases and J by 4 bases. The CDR3 totals 15 residues. The V gene's germline CDR1 is PRHDT and CDR2 FYEKMQ (reference sequence). The CDR3 here is CASGVGQGTTGELFF. CDR3 nucleotides: TGTGCCAGCGGCGTCGGACAGGGGACCACCGGGGAGCTGTTTTTT. The complete variable domain, with remaining parts taken from reference TRBV13 and TRBJ2-2, reads AAGVIQSPRHLIKEKRETATLKCYPIPRHDTVYWYQQGPGQDPQFLISFYEKMQSDKGSIPDRFSAQQFSDYHSELNMSSLELGDSALYFCASGVGQGTTGELFFGEGSRLTVL.